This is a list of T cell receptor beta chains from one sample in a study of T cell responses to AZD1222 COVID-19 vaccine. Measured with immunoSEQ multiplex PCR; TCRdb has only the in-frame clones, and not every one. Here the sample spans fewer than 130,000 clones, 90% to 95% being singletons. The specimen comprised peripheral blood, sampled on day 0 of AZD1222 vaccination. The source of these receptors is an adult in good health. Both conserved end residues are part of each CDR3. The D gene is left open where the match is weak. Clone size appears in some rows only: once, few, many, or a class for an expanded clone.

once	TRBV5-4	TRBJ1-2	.	CASSLASPNYGYTF	TGTGCCAGCAGCTTGGCCTCACCTAACTATGGCTACACCTTC
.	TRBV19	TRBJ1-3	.	CASTKFRGSGSGNTIYF	TGTGCCAGTACTAAGTTTAGGGGCTCGGGCTCTGGAAACACCATATATTTT
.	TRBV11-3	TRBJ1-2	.	CASSPGGGNYGYTF	TGTGCCAGCAGCCCGGGGGGGGGAAACTATGGCTACACCTTC
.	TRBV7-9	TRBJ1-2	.	CASSLAQGIYGYTF	TGTGCCAGCAGCTTAGCTCAGGGAATCTATGGCTACACCTTC
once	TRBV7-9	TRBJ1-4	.	CASSLTGLTNEKLFF	TGTGCCAGCAGCCTTACAGGGTTAACTAATGAAAAACTGTTTTTT
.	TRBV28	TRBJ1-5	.	CASSRAERGSNQPQHF	TGTGCCAGCAGCCGAGCCGAGAGGGGTAGCAATCAGCCCCAGCATTTT
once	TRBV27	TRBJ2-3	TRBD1	CASSFTGGANTQYF	TGTGCCAGCAGTTTCACAGGGGGCGCAAATACGCAGTATTTT
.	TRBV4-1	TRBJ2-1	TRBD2	CASSQDGTSGYNEQFF	TGCGCCAGCAGCCAAGATGGGACTAGCGGCTACAATGAGCAGTTCTTC
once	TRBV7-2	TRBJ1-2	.	CASSLAGGADYGYTF	TGTGCCAGCAGCTTAGCGGGGGGGGCGGACTATGGCTACACCTTC
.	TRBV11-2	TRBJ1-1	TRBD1	CASSLITGQDTEAFF	TGTGCCAGCAGCCTCATAACGGGACAGGATACTGAAGCTTTCTTT
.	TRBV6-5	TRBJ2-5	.	CASSKGRSETQYF	TGTGCCAGCAGTAAGGGTCGATCGGAGACCCAGTACTTC
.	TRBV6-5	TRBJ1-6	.	CASSYSNVSPLHF	TGTGCCAGCAGTTACTCTAATGTTTCACCCCTCCACTTT
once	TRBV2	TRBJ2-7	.	CASIMATGIYEQYF	TGTGCCAGCATAATGGCTACGGGGATCTACGAGCAGTACTTC
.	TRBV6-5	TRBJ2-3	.	CASRRGSLTDTQYF	TGTGCCAGCAGACGAGGGAGCCTTACAGATACGCAGTATTTT
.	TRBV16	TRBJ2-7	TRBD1	CASSRGGQHFYEQYF	TGTGCCAGCAGCCGTGGGGGACAGCACTTCTACGAGCAGTACTTC
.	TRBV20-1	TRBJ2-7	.	CSATLTYEQYF	TGCAGTGCTACTCTAACCTACGAGCAGTACTTC
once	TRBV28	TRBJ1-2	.	CASSSLPLGAGYTF	TGTGCCAGCAGTTCGCTCCCTCTCGGGGCAGGCTACACCTTC
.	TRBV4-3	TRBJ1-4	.	CASSQVSGDMFVEKLFF	TGCGCCAGCAGCCAAGTTTCGGGGGATATGTTTGTTGAAAAACTGTTTTTT
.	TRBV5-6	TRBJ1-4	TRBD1	CASSRDRDEKLFF	TGTGCCAGCAGCCGGGACAGGGACGAAAAACTGTTTTTT
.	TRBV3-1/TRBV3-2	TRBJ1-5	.	CASSQDNLGYQPQHF	TGTGCCAGCAGCCAAGATAATCTGGGCTACCAGCCCCAGCATTTT
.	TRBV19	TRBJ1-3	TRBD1	CASSIEGTGAGNTIYF	TGTGCCAGTAGTATAGAAGGGACAGGGGCTGGAAACACCATATATTTT
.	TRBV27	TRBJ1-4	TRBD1	CASSPMTGGDEKLFF	TGTGCCAGCAGTCCGATGACAGGGGGAGATGAAAAACTGTTTTTT
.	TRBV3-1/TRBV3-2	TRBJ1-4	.	CASSQDLASANEKLFF	TGTGCCAGCAGCCAAGATCTGGCCTCGGCTAATGAAAAACTGTTTTTT
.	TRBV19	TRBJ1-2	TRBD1	CASIPTGVNYGYTF	TGTGCCAGTATTCCTACAGGGGTGAACTATGGCTACACCTTC
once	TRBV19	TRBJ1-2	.	CASTGSSGYTF	TGTGCCAGTACAGGGAGTAGTGGCTACACCTTC
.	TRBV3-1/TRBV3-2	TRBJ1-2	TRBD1	CASSHMTGGAGGYTF	TGTGCCAGCAGCCACATGACAGGGGGCGCGGGAGGCTACACCTTC
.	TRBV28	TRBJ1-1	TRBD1	CASSLVFGAGGNMNTEAFF	TGTGCCAGCAGTTTAGTCTTCGGGGCAGGGGGAAACATGAACACTGAAGCTTTCTTT
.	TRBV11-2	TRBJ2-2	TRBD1	CASSLRQGAGELFF	TGTGCCAGCAGCTTGCGACAGGGGGCCGGGGAGCTGTTTTTT
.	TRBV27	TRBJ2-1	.	CASTDYPYNEQFF	TGTGCCAGCACGGACTACCCCTACAATGAGCAGTTCTTC
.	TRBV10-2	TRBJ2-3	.	CASTSTDTQYF	TGCGCCAGCACGAGCACAGATACGCAGTATTTT
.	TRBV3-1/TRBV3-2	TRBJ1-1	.	CASSQAPGMTEAFF	TGTGCCAGCAGCCAAGCGCCAGGGATGACTGAAGCTTTCTTT
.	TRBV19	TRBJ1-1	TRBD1	CASRPRQGVETEAFF	TGTGCCAGTAGACCCCGACAGGGCGTGGAGACTGAAGCTTTCTTT
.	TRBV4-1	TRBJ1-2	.	CASSPQLLGYGYTF	TGCGCCAGCAGCCCTCAGCTTCTAGGGTATGGCTACACCTTC
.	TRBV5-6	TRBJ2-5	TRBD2	CASSLETSVSGAQYF	TGTGCCAGCAGCTTGGAAACTAGCGTTTCCGGGGCCCAGTACTTC
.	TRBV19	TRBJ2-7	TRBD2	CASSPGTSGNYEQYF	TGTGCCAGTAGTCCCGGGACTAGCGGCAACTACGAGCAGTACTTC
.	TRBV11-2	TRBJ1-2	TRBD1	CASSLEGQGTFTYGYTF	TGTGCCAGCAGCTTAGAGGGACAGGGGACTTTTACCTATGGCTACACCTTC
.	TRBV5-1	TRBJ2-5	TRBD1	CASSGTGGYETQYF	TGCGCCAGCAGCGGTACAGGGGGGTATGAGACCCAGTACTTC
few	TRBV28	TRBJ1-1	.	CASSSNKWESRGDTEAFF	TGTGCCAGCAGTTCGAACAAGTGGGAATCGCGAGGGGACACTGAAGCTTTCTTT
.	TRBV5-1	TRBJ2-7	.	CASSLGGLLSSYEQYF	TGCGCCAGCAGCTTGGGCGGGTTATTGAGCTCCTACGAGCAGTACTTC
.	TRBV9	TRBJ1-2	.	CASSVVDFMGYTF	TGTGCCAGCAGCGTAGTTGACTTTATGGGCTACACCTTC
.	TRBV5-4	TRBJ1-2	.	CASSPPDSTGYTF	TGTGCCAGCAGCCCACCGGACAGTACTGGCTACACCTTC